Below are 9 T cell receptor beta chains sequenced from a single sample in a study of blood T cells in healthy people across ages. The second PCR ran about 6 to 11 cycles with a sample-barcoded 5' primer and J-beta primers. A single record per CDR3 protein comes from TCRdb applying MiXCR to the 5' RACE reads. This repertoire shows 850,000 to 1,000,000 distinct CDR3 sequences, roughly 51% found once; its top ten account for 20% to 25%. Sequencing input: blood. The receptors come from a woman aged 60-70 years in good health.

The chain employs TRBV3-1 and TRBJ1-1, with 7 bases aligning to TRBD1. The CDR3 is made up of 11 amino acids. V gave up 5 bases and J gave up 10 bases; unmatched junction bases: 4. Germline CDR1 LGHDT, CDR2 YNNKEL (reference sequence). CDR3 sequence (DNA): TGTGCCAGCAGCACAGACAGGGCAGCTTTCTTT. Translated: CASSTDRAAFF.

The rearrangement links TRBV20-1 to TRBJ2-3, with a possible D match to TRBD1 (6 bases). CDR3 length equals 11 residues. Trimming stripped 6 bases from V and 4 bases from J, with 8 bases between. The V gene's germline CDR1 is DFQATT and CDR2 SNEGSKA (reference sequence). CDR3 protein: CSATGPDTQYF. CDR3 nucleotide sequence: TGCAGTGCCACAGGGCCAGATACGCAGTATTTT.

This sequence joins TRBV28 and TRBJ2-3; D gene ambiguous. Germline lookup yields CDR1 MDHEN and CDR2 SYDVKM. The CDR3 consists of 16 residues. Trimming took 3 bases from V and 2 from J, leaving 15 bases between them. The CDR3 DNA reads TGTGCCAGCAGTTTTCCCAGTCCCCTAATCACAGATACGCAGTATTTT. It yields the protein CASSFPSPLITDTQYF.

The chain combines TRBV29-1 with TRBJ2-2; D ambiguous. This CDR3 region has 13 residues. V was clipped by 7 bases and J by 0 bases, with 9 bases between them. The germline gives CDR1 SQVTM, CDR2 ANQGSEA. The CDR3 protein is CSALGSNTGELFF. In DNA, the CDR3 is TGCAGCGCCCTTGGATCGAACACCGGGGAGCTGTTTTTT.

The chain combines TRBV20-1 with TRBJ2-1; D might be TRBD2 (6 bases). CDR1 is DFQATT and CDR2 is SNEGSKA in the germline V gene (reference sequence). Trimming cost V 3 bases and J 3 bases, with 12 bases left between them. This CDR3 region has 14 residues. CDR3 in amino acids: CSASPAGFYNEQFF. The CDR3 coding sequence is TGCAGTGCTAGTCCGGCGGGGTTCTACAATGAGCAGTTCTTC.

The J gene is TRBJ2-1, the V gene TRBV2; D possibly uses TRBD1 or TRBD2 (5 bases each). Germline V gives CDR1 SNHLY, CDR2 FYNNEI. V lost 3 bases and J lost 9, with 18 bases in between. CDR3 length equals 15 residues. Here the CDR3 DNA reads TGTGCCAGCAGTGACCGGGACGGGCGTTTGAGTGAGCAGTTCTTC. Translated, it gives CASSDRDGRLSEQFF.

Ten or more counts support this clonotype. In DNA, the CDR3 is TGTGCCAGCAGCCCAGGAAGGCAGGGGACCTACGAGCAGTACTTC. Translation gives CASSPGRQGTYEQYF. The genes are TRBV7-8 and TRBJ2-7; TRBD1 might be the D (6 bases). The CDR3 sequence is 15 residues long. Germline V lookup: CDR1 SGHVS, CDR2 FQNEAQ. Trimming shortened V by 5 bases and J by 2 bases, and 16 bases separated the two germline ends.

This chain links TRBV6-2 or TRBV6-3 with TRBJ1-5, with 8 bases fitting TRBD1. Losses at the gene ends were 6 bases for V and 1 base for J; bases not matched to a gene: 11. The CDR3 contains 17 residues. Germline assignment: CDR1 MNHEY and CDR2 SVGEGT. The DNA for the CDR3 is TGTGCCAGCAGACCGTCAGACAGGGGTCAGAGCAATCAGCCCCAGCATTTT. Translating it yields CASRPSDRGQSNQPQHF.

This clonotype was seen once. The J gene is TRBJ2-5, the V gene TRBV30, with D possibly TRBD1 on 5 matching bases. V was clipped by 0 bases and J by 11 bases, with 31 bases between them. Germline values: CDR1 GTSNPN, CDR2 SVGIG (reference sequence). The length of the CDR3 is 18 residues. CDR3 sequence (DNA): TGTGCCTGGAGTGTGGACACCTACAATGAGCAGGATTTCGGTGAGCAGTACTTC. Translation gives CAWSVDTYNEQDFGEQYF.